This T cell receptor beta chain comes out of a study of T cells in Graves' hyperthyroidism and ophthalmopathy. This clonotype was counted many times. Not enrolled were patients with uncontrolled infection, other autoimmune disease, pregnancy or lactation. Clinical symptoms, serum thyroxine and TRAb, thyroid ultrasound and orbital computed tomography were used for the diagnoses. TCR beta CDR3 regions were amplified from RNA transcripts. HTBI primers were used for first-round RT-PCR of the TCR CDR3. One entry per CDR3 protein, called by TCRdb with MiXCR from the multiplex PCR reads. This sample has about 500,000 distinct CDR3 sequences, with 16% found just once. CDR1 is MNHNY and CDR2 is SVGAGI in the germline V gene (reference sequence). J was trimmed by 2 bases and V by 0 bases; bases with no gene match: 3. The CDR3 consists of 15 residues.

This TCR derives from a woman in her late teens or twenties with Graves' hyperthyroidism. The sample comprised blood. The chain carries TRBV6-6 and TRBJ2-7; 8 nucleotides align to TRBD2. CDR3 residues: CASSYSAGDPYEQYF. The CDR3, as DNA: TGTGCCAGCAGTTACTCAGCGGGGGACCCCTACGAGCAGTACTTC.